This T cell receptor (beta chain) was documented in a study of neurological immune-mediated disorders. General study points: Patients with HTLV-1-associated myelopathy showed the most TCR clonal expansion. Those with multiple sclerosis showed the least, falling below healthy controls.

The CDR3 length is 15 residues. The V and J ends lost 5 bases and 7 bases, in that order; junction bases with no gene match: 10. In this sample, this clonotype turned up many times. What it binds is unknown. Source material was 2 million unsorted PBMCs, stored at -80 °C in RNAlater. TCRdb re-called the 5' RACE reads with MiXCR, one entry per CDR3 protein. Among about 120,000 distinct CDR3 sequences, roughly 3.2% were seen once, and the ten largest hold over 1%. This clonotype was obtained from a woman under 40 with multiple sclerosis. Material: PBMCs. This chain uses TRBV12-3 or TRBV12-4 with TRBJ1-1; 10 nucleotides match TRBD1. The CDR3 region is CASSADRGRGGEAFF. The CDR3 bases are TGTGCCAGCAGTGCCGACAGGGGGCGAGGTGGTGAAGCTTTCTTT.